The sequence of this T cell receptor beta chain was determined in a study of blood T cell repertoires in COVID-19. Study details: Samples of COVID-19 (acute and convalescent) were obtained from the United States, Italy and Spain. Nucleic acid was either cDNA or gDNA, and it came from T cells, B-cell-depleted T cells, or PBMCs.

This CDR3 has 14 amino acids. The trim removed 2 bases at V and 4 bases at J, leaving 2 bases unmatched. Germline lookup yields CDR1 MNHEY and CDR2 SMNVEV (reference sequence). In the authors' methods: Counts of nucleated cells, estimated from reference gene primer amplification, were obtained. Generated by immunoSEQ multiplex PCR, the TCRdb table keeps only in-frame clones and is missing some. V and J calls plus clone size are reproduced from that table; the DNA served to infer D and trimming. The data contain nearly 300,000 clones, approximately 90% of them seen just once; the ten biggest clones take up 5.5% to 7%.

The sequence came from a woman under 40 who had recovered from COVID-19. The rearrangement links TRBV27 to TRBJ1-2; 9 nucleotides align to TRBD1. The sequenced material came from peripheral blood. The CDR3 DNA reads as TGTGCCAGCAGTTTAGGACAGGGGCCCTATGGCTACACCTTC. Protein: CASSLGQGPYGYTF.